The clone carrying this TCR beta chain was found a few times. Expressed TCRB transcripts were sequenced, since all the RNA that had been isolated was reverse transcribed. TCRdb keeps only in-frame clones here, not all; method: immunoSEQ multiplex PCR. Of about 230,000 clones in the sample, 9.6% were seen once. There are 17 residues in the CDR3. Germline V CDR1 and CDR2: SGHTA, FQGTGA. Germline trimming cut 5 bases from V and 5 bases from J; bases unmatched to any gene: 11. The source of the sample is a study of beta chain features in type 1 diabetes. The sequencing sample was made of naive CD4+ T cells from blood. This receptor was obtained from a woman younger than 35 in good health. V usage is TRBV7-3 and J usage is TRBJ2-2; 10 bases are a match to TRBD1. The DNA for the CDR3 is TGTGCCAGCAGCCTCACGATCCGGGACAGGGGAACCGGGGAGCTGTTTTTT. Its translation: CASSLTIRDRGTGELFF.